These 27 T cell receptor beta chains originate from one sample sequenced in a study of blood T cell repertoires in COVID-19. TCRdb's table, derived via immunoSEQ multiplex PCR, lists solely in-frame clones and lacks some. The top ten hold about 2.5% of the sample, which has 200,000 or so clones, 88% seen once. The specimen was peripheral blood. Receptor source: a woman in her fifties or sixties with acute or convalescent COVID-19.

The CDR3 DNA reads as TGTGCCAGCAGGGACAGGGCGGGTGAAAAACTGTTTTTT. This codes for CASRDRAGEKLFF. The chain couples TRBV6-6 to TRBJ1-4; 8 nucleotides match TRBD1. CDR1 is MNHNY, CDR2 SVGAGI, per germline (reference sequence). There are 13 residues in the CDR3. Trimming at V came to 6 bases and at J to 7 bases, leaving 4 bases not matched to a gene.

This chain links TRBV4-3 with TRBJ2-3; maybe TRBD1 (7 bases). The CDR3 extends over 16 amino acids. The germline gives CDR1 LGHNA, CDR2 YSLEER. V was trimmed by 0 bases and J by 4 bases, leaving 14 bases between them. CDR3 amino acids: CASSQDMQGGADTQYF. The CDR3 region has the DNA TGCGCCAGCAGCCAAGATATGCAGGGGGGTGCAGATACGCAGTATTTT.

This chain links TRBV27 with TRBJ2-1, with a possible D match to TRBD1 (6 bases). The CDR3 extends over 15 amino acids. The germline gives CDR1 MNHEY, CDR2 SMNVEV (reference sequence). Trimming left V 8 bases short and J 0 bases short, with 14 bases between. The CDR3 nucleotides read TGTGCCAGCTATAACAGGGCACCCTCCTACAATGAGCAGTTCTTC. Encoded protein: CASYNRAPSYNEQFF.

With regard to this clone: A junction end diverges from the germline sequence, so it may reflect a read error. The gene calls are TRBV20-1 and TRBJ1-5; no reliable D call. Per the germline V gene, CDR1 is DFQATT and CDR2 is SNEGSKA (reference sequence). The CDR3 spans 13 residues. CDR3 nucleotide sequence: TGCAGTGCTAGTAAGCAGGTTGGAGGGTTTGTTTCCTTT. This encodes CSASKQVGGFVSF.

This chain uses TRBV6-1 with TRBJ2-3, with TRBD2 identical over 7 bases. This CDR3 has 16 amino acids. From germline, CDR1 is MNHNS and CDR2 SASEGT. V was pared by 4 bases and J by 6 bases, with 13 bases of the junction left unmatched. The DNA of the CDR3 is TGTGCCAGCAGTGGGCAGGAGAGGCTAGCGGTGGATACGCAGTATTTT. Its protein is CASSGQERLAVDTQYF.

The J gene is TRBJ2-7, the V gene TRBV21-1; the D call TRBD2 from the table was never checked on the DNA. TRBV21-1 is deemed a pseudogene. The CDR3 has 19 residues. The CDR3 DNA reads as TGTGCCAGCAGGGGACTAGCGGGAGGGGCTTGTTTAGGTGCATACGAGCAGTACTTC. The encoded protein is CASRGLAGGACLGAYEQYF.

The rearrangement uses TRBV2 and TRBJ1-5, with D hard to call. The CDR3 totals 17 residues. The ends were cut back, 1 base at V and 6 bases at J, with 19 bases in the middle. Germline lookup yields CDR1 SNHLY and CDR2 FYNNEI. CDR3 sequence (DNA): TGTGCCAGCAGTGAAGGGTTACAGAGGGTAGCAACTCAGCCCCAGCATTTT. The encoded protein is CASSEGLQRVATQPQHF.

V gene TRBV6-5 combines with J gene TRBJ1-5; no clear D. Trimming left V 6 bases short and J 4 bases short, with 13 bases between. Germline-derived CDR1 and CDR2 are MNHEY and SVGAGI. The CDR3 totals 14 residues. CDR3 DNA sequence: TGTGCCAGCAGCCCCACGGGTCCTAATCAGCCCCAGCATTTT. Translation gives CASSPTGPNQPQHF.

This chain connects TRBV12-5 to TRBJ2-5; possibly TRBD1 for D (7 bases). V gave up 6 bases and J gave up 7 bases, with 15 bases separating them. This CDR3 contains 13 residues. Germline V lookup: CDR1 LGHNT, CDR2 FRNRAP. The CDR3 region has the DNA TGTGCTAGTGGCCTGGAGGGGGCCAGGACCCAGTACTTC. It is translated as CASGLEGARTQYF.

CDR3 in amino acids: CATSDPRVNYGYTF. Written as DNA, the CDR3 is TGTGCCACCAGTGACCCCAGGGTAAACTATGGCTACACCTTC. V usage is TRBV24-1 and J usage is TRBJ1-2, with D possibly TRBD1 on 5 matching bases. Germline V gene data show CDR1 as KGHDR and CDR2 as SFDVKD. V was shortened by 4 bases and J by 2 bases, with 10 bases between the two germline ends. The CDR3 runs to 14 residues.

On this clone: Distinct nucleotide sequences in the sample also encode this CDR3. This chain joins TRBV5-4 and TRBJ1-4; no clear D. This CDR3 is built from 15 residues. Germline lookup yields CDR1 SGHNT and CDR2 YYREEE (reference sequence). The V end lost 2 bases, the J end lost 0 bases, and 8 bases lay between the germline ends. The chain's CDR3 is CASSLGGATNEKLFF. The CDR3, as DNA: TGTGCCAGCAGCTTAGGAGGAGCAACTAATGAAAAACTGTTTTTT. The full variable domain, completed using reference TRBV5-4 and TRBJ1-4, is ETGVTQSPTHLIKTRGQQVTLRCSSQSGHNTVSWYQQALGQGPQFIFQYYREEENGRGNFPPRFSGLQFPNYSSELNVNALELDDSALYLCASSLGGATNEKLFFGSGTQLSVL.

The chain links TRBV5-1 to TRBJ2-1; maybe TRBD2 (6 bases). With 0 bases removed from V and 1 base from J, the gap between germline ends came to 14 bases. The germline gives CDR1 SGHRS, CDR2 YFSETQ. This CDR3 spans 17 amino acids. CDR3 in DNA: TGCGCCAGCAGCTTGGATATAGCTAGCGATTCCTACAATGAGCAGTTCTTC. This codes for CASSLDIASDSYNEQFF.

The chain uses TRBV3-1 (or the pseudogene TRBV3-2) and TRBJ2-5; 11 bases agree with TRBD2. There are 15 residues in the CDR3. The germline V gene has CDR1 LGHDT and CDR2 YNNKEL (reference sequence). V lost 0 bases and J lost 6; bases outside the gene matches: 3. The CDR3 DNA sequence: TGTGCCAGCAGCCAAGATAGCGGGGGGGCCCAGACCCAGTACTTC. This gives the protein CASSQDSGGAQTQYF.

This clone has just one count. The chain recombines TRBV5-1 with TRBJ2-2; D gene unclear. V dropped 0 bases and J dropped 6 bases, with 9 bases sitting between them. CDR3 size: 14 residues. The germline V gene has CDR1 SGHRS and CDR2 YFSETQ. Here the CDR3 DNA reads TGCGCCAGCAGCTTGGTGCTAGACGCCGGGGAGCTGTTTTTT. Protein sequence: CASSLVLDAGELFF.

This clone was found once. This sequence joins TRBV1 and TRBJ1-5; the table's TRBD1 call for D was not verified on the DNA. TRBV1 is labeled a pseudogene. This CDR3 has 17 residues. In DNA, the CDR3 is TGCACCAGCAGCCAACCAGGCAGGGTTTATAGCAATCAGCCCCAGCATTTT. Its translation: CTSSQPGRVYSNQPQHF.

The chain recombines TRBV6-5 with TRBJ2-7, with 9 bases matching TRBD2. The length of the CDR3 is 15 residues. Germline V gives CDR1 MNHEY, CDR2 SVGAGI. Trimming removed 4 bases from V and 4 bases from J; junction bases left unmatched: 8. The CDR3 here is CASSSDSGSLYEQYF. The CDR3, as DNA: TGTGCCAGCAGTTCCGATAGCGGGAGTCTATACGAGCAGTACTTC.

The rearrangement links TRBV5-1 to TRBJ1-4, with a possible D match to TRBD1 (6 bases). The V end lost 1 base, the J end lost 7 bases, and 14 bases lay between the germline ends. The germline gives CDR1 SGHRS, CDR2 YFSETQ. The CDR3 has 15 residues. Here the CDR3 reads CASSLRAGVGEKLFF. The CDR3 nucleotides read TGCGCCAGCAGCTTGCGGGCAGGGGTAGGTGAAAAACTGTTTTTT.

This chain uses TRBV5-4 with TRBJ2-1, with TRBD2 matching 8 bases. Germline assignment: CDR1 SGHNT and CDR2 YYREEE (reference sequence). V lost 2 bases and J lost 5; bases outside the gene matches: 0. CDR3 size: 13 residues. CDR3 nucleotide sequence: TGTGCCAGCAGCTTCGGGAGGGACAATGAGCAGTTCTTC. It specifies CASSFGRDNEQFF.

V gene TRBV29-1 combines with J gene TRBJ2-7; D perhaps matches TRBD1 (8 bases). The CDR3 is made up of 14 amino acids. Between the trimmed V and J ends, which lost 2 bases and 7 bases, there was a span of 18 bases. Germline V gene lookup returns CDR1 SQVTM and CDR2 ANQGSEA. The CDR3 protein is CSVELTTQGGEQYF. The DNA of the CDR3 is TGCAGCGTTGAACTCACAACACAGGGGGGGGAGCAGTACTTC.

The chain combines TRBV5-1 with TRBJ2-1; 9 nucleotides line up with TRBD1. Trimming removed 3 bases from V and 1 base from J; junction bases left unmatched: 2. Germline lookup yields CDR1 SGHRS and CDR2 YFSETQ. The length of the CDR3 is 15 residues. The CDR3 protein is CASSSDRGSYNEQFF. Written as DNA, the CDR3 is TGCGCCAGCAGCTCGGACAGGGGTTCCTACAATGAGCAGTTCTTC.

The CDR3 nucleotides are TGTGCCAGCAGTTCAGGGTCTGTTTACGAGCAGTACTTC. This encodes CASSSGSVYEQYF. V gene TRBV28 combines with J gene TRBJ2-7; possibly TRBD1 for D (5 bases). This CDR3 is built from 13 residues. V gave up 4 bases and J gave up 4 bases, with 11 bases separating them. Germline assignment: CDR1 MDHEN and CDR2 SYDVKM.

J is TRBJ2-7 and V is TRBV1; the table's D call TRBD2 went unverified against the DNA. TRBV1 is listed as a pseudogene. The CDR3 extends over 16 amino acids. The CDR3 DNA sequence: TGCACCAGCAGCCAAGCGTTCCCTAGCGGGAACTACGAGCAGTACTTC. Residues: CTSSQAFPSGNYEQYF.

V and J are TRBV29-1 and TRBJ1-2; a possible D gene is TRBD1 (5 bases). This CDR3 is 13 amino acids long. Germline CDR1 reads SQVTM; CDR2 reads ANQGSEA. The ends were cut back, 6 bases at V and 2 bases at J, with 13 bases in the middle. The CDR3 is CSVGLGQNYGYTF. The CDR3 DNA reads as TGCAGCGTGGGGCTGGGGCAGAACTATGGCTACACCTTC.

J is TRBJ1-4 and V is TRBV5-1, with D perhaps matching TRBD1 (5 bases). V shed 4 bases and J shed 8 bases, with 15 bases lying between them. The CDR3 spans 14 residues. Germline values: CDR1 SGHRS, CDR2 YFSETQ. DNA of the CDR3: TGCGCCAGCAGCCCCGGTGGAGGGACCGAAAAACTGTTTTTT. This gives the protein CASSPGGGTEKLFF.

The gene calls are TRBV6-1 and TRBJ1-2; 9 nucleotides match TRBD1. Germline CDR1 MNHNS, CDR2 SASEGT. V was pared by 3 bases and J by 8 bases, with 7 bases of the junction left unmatched. CDR3 size: 14 residues. The CDR3 coding sequence is TGTGCCAGCAGTGACCTTACAGGGGGCAGGGGCTACACCTTC. This codes for CASSDLTGGRGYTF.

This clone was found once. J is TRBJ2-7 and V is TRBV28; 12 bases are shared with TRBD1. The length of the CDR3 is 15 residues. CDR1 is MDHEN and CDR2 is SYDVKM in the germline V gene. V was pared by 6 bases and J by 7 bases, with 10 bases of the junction left unmatched. This chain's CDR3 is CASRHQGQGAGEQYF. The CDR3 region has the DNA TGTGCCAGCAGGCATCAGGGACAGGGGGCGGGGGAGCAGTACTTC. The full variable domain, with the rest looked up from reference TRBV28 and TRBJ2-7, is DVKVTQSSRYLVKRTGEKVFLECVQDMDHENMFWYRQDPGLGLRLIYFSYDVKMKEKGDIPEGYSVSREKKERFSLILESASTNQTSMYLCASRHQGQGAGEQYFGPGTRLTVT.

The chain couples TRBV12-3 or TRBV12-4 to TRBJ1-1; D is uncertain. With 6 bases removed from V and 2 bases from J, the gap between germline ends came to 7 bases. The CDR3 spans 12 residues. The CDR3 DNA is TGTGCCAGCAGGAGAATCAACACTGAAGCTTTCTTT. Translation gives CASRRINTEAFF.